This T cell receptor (beta chain) was profiled in a study of regulatory T cells in long-lasting Graves disease. The time point: newly diagnosed GD, antithyroid drugs for less than 3 months. After RNA was extracted from PBMCs, the TCR library was made from it. American Thyroid Association guidelines defined how Graves' disease was diagnosed. Broader study findings: Newly diagnosed Graves' patients had higher TCR diversity than persistent ones.

Arm-PCR of CDR3 regions and iRepertoire HTBI primers were the basis on which TCR beta libraries were built. MiXCR, run by TCRdb on the multiplex PCR reads, gives a single entry per CDR3 protein. This table holds hundreds of thousands of distinct CDR3 sequences, 16% found once. This clonotype was observed a few times. Its target is unknown. These data were also filed under a second study, of T cells in Graves' hyperthyroidism and ophthalmopathy. From that report: Most expanded thyroid clonotypes above 0.001 recurred in blood.

The clonotype was recovered from a man between 18 and 35 years old with Graves disease. The starting material was peripheral blood mononuclear cells (PBMCs), obtained at new diagnosis, from a patient treated with antithyroid drugs.

CDR3 region: CASRRGGGSPLHF. The DNA for the CDR3 is TGTGCCAGCAGGAGAGGGGGGGGATCACCCCTCCACTTT. The rearrangement joins TRBV25-1 to TRBJ1-6; D is perhaps TRBD1 (6 bases). The CDR3 totals 13 residues. Looked up from germline, CDR1 is MGHDK and CDR2 is SYGVNS. V was shortened by 6 bases and J by 10 bases, with 13 bases between the two germline ends.